This T cell receptor beta chain was identified in a study of blood T cells in healthy people across ages. Whole-study findings and limits: The authors considered diversity estimates from one million T cells to be underestimates. Donor CMV status, an unknown factor, possibly confounded changes in expanded clonotypes.

The CDR3 consists of 15 residues. Germline V gene sequence: CDR1 SNHLY, CDR2 FYNNEI. Trimming at V came to 5 bases and at J to 7 bases, leaving 8 bases not matched to a gene. Healthy Russian Caucasian donors spanned ages about 6 to 90 years. In each sample, at least 6 million PBMCs were isolated. A J-beta primer mix and a sample-barcoded 5' primer were used in a second PCR of roughly 6 to 11 cycles. TCRdb re-analysed the 5' RACE reads in MiXCR, keeping a single row per CDR3 protein. Here the sample spans about 2 million distinct CDR3 sequences, approximately 50% being singletons. Of note for this clonotype: Its specificity is unknown.

The clonotype originates from a middle-aged woman in good health. What was sequenced was blood. This chain links TRBV2 with TRBJ2-1, with 10 bases matching TRBD2. The chain's CDR3 is CASSLQGLAENEQFF. CDR3 coding DNA: TGTGCCAGCAGTCTCCAAGGACTAGCGGAAAATGAGCAGTTCTTC.